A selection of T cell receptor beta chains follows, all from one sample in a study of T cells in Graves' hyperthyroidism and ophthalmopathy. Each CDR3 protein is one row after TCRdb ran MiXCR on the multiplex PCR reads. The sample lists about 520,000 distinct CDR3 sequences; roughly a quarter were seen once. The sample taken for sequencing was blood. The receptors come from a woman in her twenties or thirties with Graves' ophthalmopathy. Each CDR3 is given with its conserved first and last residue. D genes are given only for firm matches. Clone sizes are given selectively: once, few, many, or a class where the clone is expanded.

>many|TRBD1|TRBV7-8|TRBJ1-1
CASSKQGARTEAFF
TGTGCCAGCAGCAAGCAGGGGGCGCGAACTGAAGCTTTCTTT
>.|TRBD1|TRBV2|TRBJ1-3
CASMDRDRTSGNTIYF
TGTGCCAGCATGGACAGGGACAGGACGTCCGGAAACACCATATATTTT
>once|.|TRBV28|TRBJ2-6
CASKTGGQSHSGANVLTF
TGTGCCAGCAAGACGGGGGGACAGTCACACTCTGGGGCCAACGTCCTGACTTTC
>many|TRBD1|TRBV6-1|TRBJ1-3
CASRDRGGGNTIYF
TGTGCCAGCAGAGACAGGGGCGGTGGAAACACCATATATTTT
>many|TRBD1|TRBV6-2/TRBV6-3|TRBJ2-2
CASSENRGDGELFF
TGTGCCAGCAGTGAAAACAGGGGCGACGGGGAGCTGTTTTTT
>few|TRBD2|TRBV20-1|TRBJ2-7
CSARVLAATGDEQYF
TGCAGTGCTAGGGTACTAGCGGCTACTGGCGACGAGCAGTACTTC
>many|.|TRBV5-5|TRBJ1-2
CASSLLGGGDGYTF
TGTGCCAGCAGCTTACTCGGGGGCGGGGATGGCTACACCTTC
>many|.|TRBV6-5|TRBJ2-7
CASSYDPDGIHEQYF
TGTGCCAGCAGTTATGACCCGGATGGTATCCACGAGCAGTACTTC
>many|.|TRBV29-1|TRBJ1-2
CSVEIFSYGYTF
TGCAGCGTTGAGATATTCAGTTATGGCTACACCTTC
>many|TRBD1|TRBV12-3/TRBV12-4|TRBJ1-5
CASSPQDRASNQPQHF
TGTGCCAGCAGCCCTCAAGACAGGGCTAGCAATCAGCCCCAGCATTTT
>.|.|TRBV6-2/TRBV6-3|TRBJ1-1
CASSYAQVGPGDMNTEAFF
TGTGCCAGCAGTTACGCCCAGGTAGGGCCAGGAGATATGAACACTGAAGCTTTCTTT
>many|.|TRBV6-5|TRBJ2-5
CASSYGGVETQYF
TGTGCCAGCAGTTACGGTGGAGTCGAGACCCAGTACTTC
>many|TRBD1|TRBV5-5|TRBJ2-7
CASSLFGQGTYEQYF
TGTGCCAGCAGCTTGTTCGGACAGGGAACCTACGAGCAGTACTTC
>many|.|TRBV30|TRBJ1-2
CALNGESYGYTF
TGTGCCCTTAATGGAGAGAGCTATGGCTACACCTTC
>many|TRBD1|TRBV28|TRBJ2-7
CASSSGQGPTYEQYF
TGTGCCAGCAGTTCCGGACAGGGGCCAACCTACGAGCAGTACTTC
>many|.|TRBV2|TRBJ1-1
CASQGTNTEAFF
TGTGCCAGCCAAGGGACAAACACTGAAGCTTTCTTT
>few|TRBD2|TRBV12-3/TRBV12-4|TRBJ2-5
CASSKVGLAGETQYF
TGTGCCAGCAGTAAAGTGGGACTAGCGGGGGAGACCCAGTACTTC
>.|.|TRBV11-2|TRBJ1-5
CASSLVGGDPRIPQHF
TGTGCCAGCAGCTTAGTCGGTGGGGACCCGCGGATTCCCCAGCATTTT
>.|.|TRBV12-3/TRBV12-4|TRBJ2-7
CASTTTEIGIHEQYF
TGTGCCAGCACCACCACAGAAATAGGGATCCACGAGCAGTACTTC
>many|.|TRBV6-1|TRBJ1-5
CASTEAGSNQPQHF
TGTGCCAGCACCGAAGCGGGGAGCAATCAGCCCCAGCATTTT
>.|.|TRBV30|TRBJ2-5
CAWSDLLPFQETQYF
TGTGCCTGGAGTGACCTTCTTCCCTTCCAAGAGACCCAGTACTTC
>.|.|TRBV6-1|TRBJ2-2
CASRLYPGPANTGELFF
TGTGCCAGCAGACTCTACCCGGGACCCGCGAACACCGGGGAGCTGTTTTTT
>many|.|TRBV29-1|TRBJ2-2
CSVEEGSPGSSNVRELFF
TGCAGCGTTGAAGAAGGTAGCCCGGGTAGCTCAAACGTCCGGGAGCTGTTTTTT
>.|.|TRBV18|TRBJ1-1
CASSPPLVGGTEAFF
TGTGCCAGCTCACCACCCCTCGTAGGTGGGACTGAAGCTTTCTTT
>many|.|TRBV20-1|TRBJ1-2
CSAHSDYGYTF
TGCAGTGCTCACAGTGACTATGGCTACACCTTC
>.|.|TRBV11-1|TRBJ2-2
CASSSLSGVYTGELFF
TGTGCCAGCAGCTCCCTTTCCGGGGTTTACACCGGGGAGCTGTTTTTT
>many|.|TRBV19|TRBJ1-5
CASSKSVEIGNQPQHF
TGTGCCAGTAGTAAGTCGGTGGAAATAGGCAATCAGCCCCAGCATTTT
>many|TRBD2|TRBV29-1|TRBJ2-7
CSVASGGYEQYF
TGCAGCGTTGCTAGCGGGGGATACGAGCAGTACTTC
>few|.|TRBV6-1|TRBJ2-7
CANPPGQGTFEQYF
TGTGCCAACCCCCCCGGGCAGGGAACTTTCGAGCAGTACTTC
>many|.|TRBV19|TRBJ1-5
CASSIQVHQPQHF
TGTGCCAGTAGTATACAGGTCCATCAGCCCCAGCATTTT
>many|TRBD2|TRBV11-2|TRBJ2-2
CAIPRGLAGGLGTGELFF
TGTGCCATCCCGAGGGGGCTAGCGGGGGGGCTGGGCACCGGGGAGCTGTTTTTT
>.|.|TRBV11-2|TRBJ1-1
CASSSPSRRGEAFF
TGTGCCAGCAGCTCGCCCAGCCGCCGGGGGGAAGCTTTCTTT
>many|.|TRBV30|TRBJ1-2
CAWSVPNAGGYTF
TGTGCCTGGAGTGTACCTAACGCCGGTGGCTACACCTTC
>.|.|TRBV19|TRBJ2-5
CASSTYLGETQYF
TGTGCCAGTAGTACTTACCTAGGGGAGACCCAGTACTTC
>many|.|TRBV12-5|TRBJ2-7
CASGLDGAYEQYF
TGTGCTAGTGGTTTGGACGGTGCCTACGAGCAGTACTTC
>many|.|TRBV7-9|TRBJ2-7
CASSLLKPGDFHEQYF
TGTGCCAGCAGCCTACTCAAGCCAGGGGATTTCCACGAGCAGTACTTC
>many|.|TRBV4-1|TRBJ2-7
CASSQEDPGNEQYF
TGCGCCAGCAGCCAAGAGGACCCGGGAAACGAGCAGTACTTC
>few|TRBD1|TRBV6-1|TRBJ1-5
CASSDRPGGVTQHF
TGTGCCAGCAGTGATCGGCCAGGGGGTGTGACCCAGCATTTT
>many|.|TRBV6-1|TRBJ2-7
CASSETTVSYEQYF
TGTGCCAGCAGTGAAACGACAGTCTCCTACGAGCAGTACTTC
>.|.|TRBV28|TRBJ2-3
CASNFDRDGRTDTQYF
TGTGCCAGCAACTTCGACCGGGACGGACGCACAGATACGCAGTATTTT
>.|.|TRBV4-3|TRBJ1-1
CASSQLGKDSAFF
TGCGCCAGCAGCCAATTGGGAAAGGACTCAGCTTTCTTT
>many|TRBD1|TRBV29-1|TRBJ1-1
CSVGTGGQGTEAFF
TGCAGCGTTGGGACAGGGGGCCAGGGGACTGAAGCTTTCTTT
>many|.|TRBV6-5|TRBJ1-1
CASSYPGVGDTEAFF
TGTGCCAGCAGTTACCCAGGGGTTGGGGACACTGAAGCTTTCTTT
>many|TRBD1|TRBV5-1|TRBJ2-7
CASSPGTGGLDEQYF
TGCGCCAGCAGCCCGGGGACAGGGGGCCTCGACGAGCAGTACTTC
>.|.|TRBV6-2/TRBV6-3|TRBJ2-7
CASSLEMVQYF
TGTGCCAGCAGCCTAGAAATGGTGCAGTACTTC
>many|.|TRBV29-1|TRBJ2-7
CSVLAAGYEQYF
TGCAGCGTTCTGGCGGCGGGGTACGAGCAGTACTTC
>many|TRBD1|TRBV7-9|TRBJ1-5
CASSESGQGDQPQHF
TGTGCCAGCAGCGAATCGGGACAGGGGGATCAGCCCCAGCATTTT
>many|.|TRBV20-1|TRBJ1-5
CSANEGGVNQPQHF
TGCAGTGCTAACGAGGGGGGAGTCAATCAGCCCCAGCATTTT
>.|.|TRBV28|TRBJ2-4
CASSFPREGTKNIQYF
TGTGCCAGCAGTTTCCCTAGGGAAGGAACCAAAAACATTCAGTACTTC
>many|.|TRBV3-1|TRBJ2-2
CASIERIGELFF
TGTGCCAGCATAGAAAGGATCGGGGAGCTGTTTTTT
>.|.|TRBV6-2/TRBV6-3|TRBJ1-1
CASSYLQTVNTEAFF
TGTGCCAGCAGTTACTTACAGACGGTGAACACTGAAGCTTTCTTT
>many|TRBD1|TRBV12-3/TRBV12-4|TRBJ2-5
CASSQTGGRETQYF
TGTGCCAGCAGCCAGACAGGGGGCCGAGAGACCCAGTACTTC
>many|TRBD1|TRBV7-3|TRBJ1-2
CASSLSTPTGGGYTF
TGTGCCAGCAGCTTAAGCACCCCGACAGGGGGTGGCTACACCTTC
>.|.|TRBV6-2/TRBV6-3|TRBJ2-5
CASKKEGFVAKTQYF
TGTGCCAGCAAGAAGGAGGGGTTTGTGGCGAAGACCCAGTACTTC